The 26 T cell receptor beta chains presented below share a single source sample, sequenced in a study of glioma-infiltrating T cells. The iRepertoire nested amplicon-rescue multiplex PCR amplified TCR alpha and beta CDR3s from RNA. One entry per CDR3 protein, called by TCRdb with MiXCR from the multiplex PCR reads. The data hold around 10,000 distinct CDR3 sequences, with approximately 60% observed a single time. The specimen sequenced was glioma tissue, nonneoplastic brain tissue, or PBMCs (not recorded which). These receptors all come from a human donor with low-grade glioma or glioblastoma, undergoing nonglioma brain surgery, or in good health (not recorded which).

Of note for this clonotype: A read error may produce the germline difference seen at one junction end. V usage is TRBV6-4 and J usage is TRBJ2-1, with D hard to call. The CDR3 is 15 amino acids. Germline V gene lookup returns CDR1 MRHNA and CDR2 SNTAGT. The CDR3 protein is CASSLAHEEYNKQFF. Here the CDR3 DNA reads TGTGCCAGCAGTTTAGCTCACGAGGAATACAATAAGCAGTTCTTC.

J is TRBJ2-5 and V is TRBV6-2 or TRBV6-3, with D possibly matching TRBD2 (6 bases). Germline V gene data show CDR1 as MNHEY and CDR2 as SVGEGT. This CDR3 spans 19 amino acids. V lost 0 bases and J lost 0, with 20 bases in between. The CDR3 bases are TGTGCCAGCAGTTACTCGGTAGCGGCCGGCCTATCTAACCAAGAGACCCAGTACTTC. Translating gives CASSYSVAAGLSNQETQYF.

As regards this clonotype: Since no conserved phenylalanine or tryptophan closes the CDR3, a read error is the likely cause. The chain couples TRBV10-3 to TRBJ1-2; a possible D gene is TRBD1 (5 bases). The CDR3 consists of 14 residues. Trimming cost V 2 bases and J 5 bases, with 12 bases left between them. In germline, CDR1 is ENHRY, CDR2 SYGVKD. CDR3 in DNA: TGTGCCATCAGTGAGAATGGGGGTCGATATGGCTACACCTCC. This encodes CAISENGGRYGYTS.

The rearrangement joins TRBV19 to TRBJ2-2; D remains unclear. Germline values: CDR1 LNHDA, CDR2 SQIVND (reference sequence). This CDR3 spans 18 amino acids. Trimming cost V 3 bases and J 1 base, with 18 bases left between them. DNA of the CDR3: TGTGCCAGTAGTATTTTGGTTGTTCGGTCCCAGAACACCGGGGAGCTGTTTTTT. Translation: CASSILVVRSQNTGELFF.

Note on this clonotype: A junction end diverges from the germline sequence, so it may reflect a read error. The chain joins TRBV19 to TRBJ1-5; D uncertain. CDR1 and CDR2 (germline): LNHDA, SQIVND (reference sequence). This CDR3 is 13 amino acids long. This CDR3 is CVSSARSTHPQHF. CDR3 nucleotides: TGTGTCAGTAGTGCCCGATCGACTCATCCCCAGCATTTT.

With regard to this clonotype: Sequence at one end of the junction differs from germline and may be a read error. This chain uses TRBV20-1 with TRBJ1-1; unclear D gene. The CDR3 is 14 residues long. Germline CDR1 and CDR2: DFQATT and SNEGSKA (reference sequence). CDR3 sequence: CSARASAPGTETFF. CDR3 DNA sequence: TGCAGTGCTAGAGCCTCTGCGCCGGGCACTGAAACTTTCTTT.

The chain combines TRBV2 with TRBJ1-5; no definite D call. This CDR3 has 16 amino acids. CDR1 and CDR2 from the germline V gene are SNHLY and FYNNEI. V was cut by 1 base and J by 5 bases, with 15 bases left in between. Here the CDR3 reads CASSEEVPTTHQPQHF. The CDR3 DNA reads as TGTGCCAGCAGTGAAGAGGTACCTACTACACATCAGCCCCAGCATTTT.

This clonotype was counted many times. V and J are TRBV29-1 and TRBJ2-7; D perhaps matches TRBD1 (7 bases). The CDR3 is 13 amino acids. Germline V CDR1 and CDR2: SQVTM, ANQGSEA. The V end lost 4 bases, the J end lost 4 bases, and 14 bases lay between the germline ends. The CDR3 reads CSVVRSGGYEQYF. Here the CDR3 DNA reads TGCAGCGTTGTACGTTCAGGGGGGTACGAGCAGTACTTC.

The V and J genes are TRBV6-2 or TRBV6-3 and TRBJ2-1; a possible D gene is TRBD2 (5 bases). With 9 bases removed from V and 3 bases from J, the gap between germline ends came to 21 bases. The CDR3 is 16 residues long. The germline V gene encodes CDR1 MNHEY and CDR2 SVGEGT. CDR3 protein: CARTSLLGSYYNEQFF. The CDR3 nucleotides are TGTGCCAGAACTTCACTCCTGGGGAGCTACTACAATGAGCAGTTCTTC.

This clonotype came up many times. The chain carries TRBV29-1 and TRBJ2-1, with unresolved D. The CDR3 totals 13 residues. Trimming pared 3 bases from V and 2 bases from J, leaving 8 bases between. Germline V gene data show CDR1 as SQVTM and CDR2 as ANQGSEA. This CDR3 reads CSVDGQTYNEQFF. The CDR3 nucleotides are TGCAGCGTTGACGGTCAGACCTACAATGAGCAGTTCTTC.

This clonotype occurred many times. The gene calls are TRBV3-1 and TRBJ2-3; D is unresolved. V lost 2 bases, J lost 6 bases, and 9 bases lay in between. Per the germline V gene, CDR1 is LGHDT and CDR2 is YNNKEL (reference sequence). The CDR3 runs 13 residues. The CDR3 loop is CASSQRLPDTQYF. The DNA for the CDR3 is TGTGCCAGCAGCCAACGTCTCCCGGATACGCAGTATTTT.

The count of this clonotype is one. The rearrangement uses TRBV29-1 and TRBJ1-2; 9 nucleotides match TRBD1. The CDR3 loop spans 13 amino acids. Germline V gene sequence: CDR1 SQVTM, CDR2 ANQGSEA. V lost 8 bases and J lost 8; bases outside the gene matches: 12. The CDR3 protein is CSIGQGLLEGYTF. In nucleotides, the CDR3 is TGCAGCATTGGACAGGGGTTACTGGAGGGCTACACCTTC.

This clonotype occurred once. CDR3 bases: TGTGCCAGCAGTTACTCAACATCCCCCTCGACAGGGGGATTGAACACTGAAGCTTTCTTT. The encoded protein is CASSYSTSPSTGGLNTEAFF. The chain has TRBV6-5 and TRBJ1-1; TRBD1 matches at 9 bases. J lost 0 bases, V lost 0 bases, and 14 bases had no gene match. The CDR3 consists of 20 residues. Per germline, CDR1 MNHEY and CDR2 SVGAGI.

This clonotype was recorded many times. The rearrangement links TRBV11-1 to TRBJ2-7, with 9 bases aligning to TRBD1. Trimming cost V 2 bases and J 5 bases; bases outside gene matches: 4. Germline V gene sequence: CDR1 SGHAT, CDR2 FQDESV (reference sequence). The CDR3 length is 14 residues. The chain's CDR3 is CASSLRDREHEQYF. The CDR3 DNA reads as TGTGCCAGCAGCTTAAGGGACAGGGAACACGAGCAGTACTTC. Together with reference TRBV11-1 and TRBJ2-7, the CDR3 gives the full variable domain: EAEVAQSPRYKITEKSQAVAFWCDPISGHATLYWYRQILGQGPELLVQFQDESVVDDSQLPKDRFSAERLKGVDSTLKIQPAELGDSAMYLCASSLRDREHEQYFGPGTRLTVT.

As concerns this clonotype: The junction and the germline gene differ at one end; a read error may be behind it. The chain combines TRBV28 with TRBJ2-7; no clear D. CDR1 is MDHEN and CDR2 is SYDVKM in the germline V gene. The CDR3 totals 17 residues. CDR3 amino acids: CPSSLLGISLSSYEQYF. The CDR3 DNA reads TGCCCCAGCAGTTTATTGGGCATCTCGTTAAGCTCCTACGAGCAGTACTTC.

The CDR3 reads CSGESVSGRAVGGNEQFF. Here the CDR3 DNA reads TGCAGTGGCGAGAGTGTGAGCGGGAGGGCCGTGGGTGGGAATGAGCAGTTCTTC. The chain recombines TRBV20-1 with TRBJ2-1; 10 nucleotides align to TRBD2. CDR3 length: 18 residues. Unmatched junction bases numbered 22, after V lost 7 bases and J lost 7 bases. Germline V lookup: CDR1 DFQATT, CDR2 SNEGSKA (reference sequence).

Ten or more counts support this clonotype. V is TRBV24-1 and J is TRBJ2-1; TRBD2 matches at 10 bases. The J segment lost 12 bases and the V segment lost 6 bases, leaving 4 bases of the junction unmatched. Per the germline V gene, CDR1 is KGHDR and CDR2 is SFDVKD. The CDR3 totals 12 residues. CDR3 nucleotide sequence: TGTGCCACCAGTACGGGACTAGCGACGCAGTTCTTC. Amino acids: CATSTGLATQFF.

Details on this clonotype: The junction shows a germline mismatch at one end, possibly a read error. This chain links TRBV6-9 with TRBJ2-1; TRBD2 is a possible D gene (5 bases). The CDR3 contains 17 residues. In germline, CDR1 is MNHGY, CDR2 SVAAGI. The CDR3 DNA follows: TGTGCCAGCAGTTCCACCGCGTCCGAGGGCGTCATCGATGATCAGTTCTTC. This encodes CASSSTASEGVIDDQFF.

The rearrangement uses TRBV2 and TRBJ2-4, with D unclear. CDR1 SNHLY and CDR2 FYNNEI come from the germline V gene. The CDR3 is made up of 14 amino acids. Trimming removed 1 base at V and 5 bases at J, with 9 bases between. DNA for the CDR3: TGTGCCAGCAGTGAAGGGACCCACCAAAACATTCAGTACTTC. This sequence encodes CASSEGTHQNIQYF. The full variable domain, its missing parts supplied by reference TRBV2 and TRBJ2-4, is EPEVTQTPSHQVTQMGQEVILRCVPISNHLYFYWYRQILGQKVEFLVSFYNNEISEKSEIFDDQFSVERPDGSNFTLKIRSTKLEDSAMYFCASSEGTHQNIQYFGAGTRLSVL.

Notes on this clonotype: A read error is possible here, since a much larger clone lies one base away. This chain uses TRBV18 with TRBJ2-7; TRBD1 might be the D (5 bases). The CDR3 length is 12 residues. Between the trimmed V and J ends, which lost 6 bases and 7 bases, there was a span of 13 bases. Looked up from germline, CDR1 is KGHSH and CDR2 is LQKENI. The CDR3 DNA follows: TGTGCCAGCTCTCTGGACATCACGGAGCAGTACTTC. Its protein product is CASSLDITEQYF. Supplemented by reference TRBV18 and TRBJ2-7, the full variable domain reads NAGVMQNPRHLVRRRGQEARLRCSPMKGHSHVYWYRQLPEEGLKFMVYLQKENIIDESGMPKERFSAEFPKEGPSILRIQQVVRGDSAAYFCASSLDITEQYFGPGTRLTVT.

Only one count was recorded for this clonotype. CDR3: CASSQARGLEQPRHF. The CDR3 bases are TGCGCCAGCAGCCAAGCCAGGGGCCTGGAACAGCCCCGCCATTTT. The rearrangement joins TRBV4-1 to TRBJ1-5; D may be TRBD1 (6 bases). The germline V gene encodes CDR1 MGHRA and CDR2 YSYEKL. The CDR3 runs 15 residues. With 1 base removed from V and 16 bases from J, the gap between germline ends came to 23 bases.

The chain is built from TRBV28 and TRBJ2-5; no firm D call. The CDR3 sequence is 20 residues long. V was pared by 3 bases and J by 4 bases, with 30 bases between. Germline lookup yields CDR1 MDHEN and CDR2 SYDVKM. As DNA, the CDR3 is TGTGCCAGCAGTTTCACCCTCGGCTATACGGACCTAATTGAGCGAGAGACCCAGTACTTC. This translates into CASSFTLGYTDLIERETQYF.

Turning to this clonotype: One junction end disagrees with the germline gene, perhaps due to a read error. V and J are TRBV28 and TRBJ2-7; D ambiguous. CDR1 MDHEN and CDR2 SYDVKM come from the germline V gene. The CDR3 is 12 residues long. CDR3 residues: CASSITYYEQHF. The CDR3 bases are TGTGCCAGCAGCATCACTTACTACGAACAGCACTTC.

In this sample, this clonotype is medium-sized. This chain joins TRBV6-2 or TRBV6-3 and TRBJ2-1, with a tentative D call TRBD1 (5 bases). The germline V gene encodes CDR1 MNHEY and CDR2 SVGEGT. CDR3 size: 16 residues. The germline V and J ends were trimmed by 6 bases and 3 bases, with 18 bases remaining between them. The chain's CDR3 is CASRIDSPGFYNEQFF. The CDR3 DNA reads as TGTGCCAGCAGAATCGACAGCCCGGGTTTCTACAATGAGCAGTTCTTC.

The rearrangement uses TRBV12-3 or TRBV12-4 and TRBJ2-7; 7 positions match TRBD1. J was trimmed by 3 bases and V by 5 bases; bases with no gene match: 10. This CDR3 contains 15 residues. The CDR3, as DNA: TGTGCCAGCAGTGCTCAGAGGGACAGACTCTACGAGCAGTACTTC. Amino acids: CASSAQRDRLYEQYF.

The table lists this clonotype with many counts. A much larger clonotype is one base distant, so this may be a read error. The rearrangement uses TRBV19 and TRBJ1-1; D gene uncertain. The CDR3 runs to 12 residues. CDR1 is LNHDA and CDR2 is SQIVND in the germline V gene (reference sequence). V dropped 6 bases and J dropped 1 base, with 6 bases sitting between them. The CDR3: CASRQQNTEAFF. In nucleotides, the CDR3 is TGTGCCAGTAGACAACAGAACACTGAAGCTTTCTTT.